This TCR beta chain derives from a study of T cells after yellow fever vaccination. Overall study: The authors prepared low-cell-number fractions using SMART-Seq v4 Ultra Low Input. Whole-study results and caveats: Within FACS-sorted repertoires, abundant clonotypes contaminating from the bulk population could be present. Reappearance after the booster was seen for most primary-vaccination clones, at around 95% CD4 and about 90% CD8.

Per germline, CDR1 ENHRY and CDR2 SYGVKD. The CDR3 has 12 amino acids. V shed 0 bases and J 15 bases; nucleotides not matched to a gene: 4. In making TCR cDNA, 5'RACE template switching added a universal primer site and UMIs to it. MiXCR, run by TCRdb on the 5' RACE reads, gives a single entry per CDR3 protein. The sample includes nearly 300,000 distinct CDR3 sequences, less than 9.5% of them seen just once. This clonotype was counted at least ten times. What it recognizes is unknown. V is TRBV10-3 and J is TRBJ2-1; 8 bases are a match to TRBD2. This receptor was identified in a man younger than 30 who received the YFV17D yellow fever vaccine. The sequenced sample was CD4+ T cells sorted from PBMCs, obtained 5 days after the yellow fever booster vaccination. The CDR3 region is CAISESLAGTFF. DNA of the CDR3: TGTGCCATCAGTGAGTCGCTAGCGGGTACGTTCTTC.